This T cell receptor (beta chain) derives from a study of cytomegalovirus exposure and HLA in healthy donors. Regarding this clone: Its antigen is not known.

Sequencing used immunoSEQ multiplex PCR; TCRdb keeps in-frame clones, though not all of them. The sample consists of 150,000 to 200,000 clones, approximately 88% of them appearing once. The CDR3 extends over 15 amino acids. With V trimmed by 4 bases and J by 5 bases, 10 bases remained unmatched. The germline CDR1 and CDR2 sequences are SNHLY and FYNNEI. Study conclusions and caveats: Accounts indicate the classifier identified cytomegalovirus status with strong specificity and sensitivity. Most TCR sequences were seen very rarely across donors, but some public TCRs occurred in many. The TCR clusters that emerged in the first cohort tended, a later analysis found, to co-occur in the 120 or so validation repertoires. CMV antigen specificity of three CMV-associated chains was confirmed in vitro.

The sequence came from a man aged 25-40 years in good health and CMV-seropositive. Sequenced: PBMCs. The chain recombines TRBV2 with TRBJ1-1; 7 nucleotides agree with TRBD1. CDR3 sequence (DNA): TGTGCCAGCAGTGCTACCGCAGGGGGAGGAACTGAAGCTTTCTTT. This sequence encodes CASSATAGGGTEAFF.